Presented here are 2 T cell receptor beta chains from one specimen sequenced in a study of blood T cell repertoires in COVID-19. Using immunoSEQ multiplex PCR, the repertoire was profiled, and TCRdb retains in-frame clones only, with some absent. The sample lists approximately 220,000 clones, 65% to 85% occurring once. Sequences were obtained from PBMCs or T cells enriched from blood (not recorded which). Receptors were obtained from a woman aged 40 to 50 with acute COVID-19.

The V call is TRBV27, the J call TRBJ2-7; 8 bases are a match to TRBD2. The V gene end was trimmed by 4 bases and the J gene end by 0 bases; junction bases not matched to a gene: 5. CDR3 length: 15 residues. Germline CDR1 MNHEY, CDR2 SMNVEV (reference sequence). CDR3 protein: CASSSRLANSYEQYF. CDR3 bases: TGTGCCAGCAGTTCCAGACTAGCGAACTCCTACGAGCAGTACTTC.

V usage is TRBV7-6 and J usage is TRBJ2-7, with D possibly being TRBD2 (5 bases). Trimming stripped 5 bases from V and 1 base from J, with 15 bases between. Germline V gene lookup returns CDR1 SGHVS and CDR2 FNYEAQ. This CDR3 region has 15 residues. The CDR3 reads CASSQAGEGSYEQYF. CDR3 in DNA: TGTGCCAGCAGCCAGGCCGGGGAAGGATCCTACGAGCAGTACTTC.